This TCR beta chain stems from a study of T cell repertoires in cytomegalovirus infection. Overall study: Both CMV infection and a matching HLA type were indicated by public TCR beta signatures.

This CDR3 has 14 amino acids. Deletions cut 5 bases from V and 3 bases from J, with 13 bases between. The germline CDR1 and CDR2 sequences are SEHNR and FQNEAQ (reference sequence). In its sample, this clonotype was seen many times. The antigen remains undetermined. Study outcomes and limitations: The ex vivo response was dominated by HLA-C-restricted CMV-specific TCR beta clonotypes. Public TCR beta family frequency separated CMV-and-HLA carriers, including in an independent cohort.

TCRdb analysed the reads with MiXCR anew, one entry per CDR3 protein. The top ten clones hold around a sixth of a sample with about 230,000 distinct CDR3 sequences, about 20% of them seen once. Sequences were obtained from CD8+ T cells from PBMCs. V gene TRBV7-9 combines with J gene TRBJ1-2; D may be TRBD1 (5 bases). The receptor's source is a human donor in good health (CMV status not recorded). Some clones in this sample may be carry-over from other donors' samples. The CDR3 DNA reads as TGTGCCAGCAGCCCCGATGGGGCAGACTATGGCTACACCTTC. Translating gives CASSPDGADYGYTF. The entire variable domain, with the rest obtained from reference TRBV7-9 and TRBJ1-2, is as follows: DTGVSQNPRHKITKRGQNVTFRCDPISEHNRLYWYRQTLGQGPEFLTYFQNEAQLEKSRLLSDRFSAERPKGSFSTLEIQRTEQGDSAMYLCASSPDGADYGYTFGSGTRLTVV.